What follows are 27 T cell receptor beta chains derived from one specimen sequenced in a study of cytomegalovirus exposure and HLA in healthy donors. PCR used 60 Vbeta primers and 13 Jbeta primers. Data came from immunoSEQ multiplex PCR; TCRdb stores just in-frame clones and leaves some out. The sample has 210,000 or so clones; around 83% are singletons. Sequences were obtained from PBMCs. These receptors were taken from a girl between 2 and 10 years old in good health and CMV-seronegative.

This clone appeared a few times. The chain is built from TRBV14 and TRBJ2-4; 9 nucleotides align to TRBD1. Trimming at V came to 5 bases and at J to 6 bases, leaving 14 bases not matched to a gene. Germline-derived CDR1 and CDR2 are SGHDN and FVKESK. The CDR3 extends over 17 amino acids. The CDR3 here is CASSATLYRGPLNIQYF. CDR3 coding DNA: TGTGCCAGCAGCGCCACCCTTTACAGGGGGCCGCTAAACATTCAGTACTTC.

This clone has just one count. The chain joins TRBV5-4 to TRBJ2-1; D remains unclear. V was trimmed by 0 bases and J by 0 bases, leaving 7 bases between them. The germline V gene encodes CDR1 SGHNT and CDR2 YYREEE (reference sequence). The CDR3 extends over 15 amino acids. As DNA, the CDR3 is TGTGCCAGCAGCTTGGCCGGTAGCTCCTACAATGAGCAGTTCTTC. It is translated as CASSLAGSSYNEQFF.

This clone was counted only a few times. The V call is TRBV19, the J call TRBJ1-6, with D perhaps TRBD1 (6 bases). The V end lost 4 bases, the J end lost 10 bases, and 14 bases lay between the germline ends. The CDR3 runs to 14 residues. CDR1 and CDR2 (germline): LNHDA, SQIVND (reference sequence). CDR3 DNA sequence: TGTGCCAGTAGTAGTAGGGGGTATTGGTCACCCCTCCACTTT. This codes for CASSSRGYWSPLHF. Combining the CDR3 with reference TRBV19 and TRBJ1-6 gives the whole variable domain DGGITQSPKYLFRKEGQNVTLSCEQNLNHDAMYWYRQDPGQGLRLIYYSQIVNDFQKGDIAEGYSVSREKKESFPLTVTSAQKNPTAFYLCASSSRGYWSPLHFGNGTRLTVT.

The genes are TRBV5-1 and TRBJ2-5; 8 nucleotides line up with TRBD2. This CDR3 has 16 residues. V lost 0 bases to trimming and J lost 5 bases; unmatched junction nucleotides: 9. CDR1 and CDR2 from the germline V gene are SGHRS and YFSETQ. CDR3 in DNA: TGCGCCAGCAGCTTGGAGTCAGGCACGGGGGGGGAGACCCAGTACTTC. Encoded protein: CASSLESGTGGETQYF.

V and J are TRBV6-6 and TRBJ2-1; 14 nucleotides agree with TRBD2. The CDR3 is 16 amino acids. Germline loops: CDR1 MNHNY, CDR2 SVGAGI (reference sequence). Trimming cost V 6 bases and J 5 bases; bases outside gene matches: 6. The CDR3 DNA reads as TGTGCCAGCAGGGGACTAGCGGGGGCTGTTAACAATGAGCAGTTCTTC. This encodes CASRGLAGAVNNEQFF.

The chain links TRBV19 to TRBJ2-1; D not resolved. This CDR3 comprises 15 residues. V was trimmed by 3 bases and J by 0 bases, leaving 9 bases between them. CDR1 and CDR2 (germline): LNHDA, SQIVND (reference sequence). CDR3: CASSINGFSYNEQFF. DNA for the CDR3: TGTGCCAGTAGTATTAACGGTTTCTCCTACAATGAGCAGTTCTTC.

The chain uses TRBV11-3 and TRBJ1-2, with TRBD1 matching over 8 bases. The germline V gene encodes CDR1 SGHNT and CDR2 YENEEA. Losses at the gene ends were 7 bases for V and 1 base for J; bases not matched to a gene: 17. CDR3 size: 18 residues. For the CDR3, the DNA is TGTGCCAGCAACCACGACAGGGGTCAAAGTGGGTTTAACTATGGCTACACCTTC. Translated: CASNHDRGQSGFNYGYTF.

In DNA form, the CDR3 reads TGTGCCAGCAGTTCGACAGGGGGCGGCTACACCTTC. It yields the protein CASSSTGGGYTF. This chain uses TRBV28 with TRBJ1-2; 10 nucleotides line up with TRBD1. The CDR3 runs 12 residues. Germline CDR1 reads MDHEN; CDR2 reads SYDVKM. V lost 4 bases and J lost 8; bases outside the gene matches: 1.

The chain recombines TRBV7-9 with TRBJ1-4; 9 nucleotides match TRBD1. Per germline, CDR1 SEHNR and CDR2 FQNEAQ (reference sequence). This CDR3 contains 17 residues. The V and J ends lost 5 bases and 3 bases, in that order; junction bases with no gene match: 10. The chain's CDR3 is CASSPIDRGTANEKLFF. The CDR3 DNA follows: TGTGCCAGCAGCCCTATTGACAGGGGGACTGCTAATGAAAAACTGTTTTTT.

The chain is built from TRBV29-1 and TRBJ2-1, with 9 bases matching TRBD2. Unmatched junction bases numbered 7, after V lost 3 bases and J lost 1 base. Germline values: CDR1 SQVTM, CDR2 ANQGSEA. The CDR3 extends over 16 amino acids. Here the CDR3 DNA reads TGCAGCGTTGACGGGGCGAGCGGGGGGTCCTACAATGAGCAGTTCTTC. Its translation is CSVDGASGGSYNEQFF.

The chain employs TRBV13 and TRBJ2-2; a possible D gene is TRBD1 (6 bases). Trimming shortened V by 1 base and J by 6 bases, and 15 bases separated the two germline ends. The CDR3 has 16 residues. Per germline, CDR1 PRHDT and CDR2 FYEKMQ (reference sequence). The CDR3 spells CASSLAGTPVSGELFF. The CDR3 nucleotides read TGTGCCAGCAGCTTAGCCGGGACACCTGTCTCCGGGGAGCTGTTTTTT.

In nucleotides, the CDR3 is TGTGCCAGCAGTCCCTCATCAGGGGACGCCGGGTACGAGCAGTACTTC. It is translated as CASSPSSGDAGYEQYF. This chain connects TRBV27 to TRBJ2-7; tentative D call: TRBD1 (6 bases). The CDR3 runs 16 residues. In germline, CDR1 is MNHEY, CDR2 SMNVEV (reference sequence). Trimming shortened V by 5 bases and J by 4 bases, and 21 bases separated the two germline ends.

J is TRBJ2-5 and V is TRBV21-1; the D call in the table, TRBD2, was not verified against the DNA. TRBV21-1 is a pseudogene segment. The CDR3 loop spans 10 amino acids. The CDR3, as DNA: TGTGCCAGCAGCAGTCGGGCCCAGTACTTC. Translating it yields CASSSRAQYF.

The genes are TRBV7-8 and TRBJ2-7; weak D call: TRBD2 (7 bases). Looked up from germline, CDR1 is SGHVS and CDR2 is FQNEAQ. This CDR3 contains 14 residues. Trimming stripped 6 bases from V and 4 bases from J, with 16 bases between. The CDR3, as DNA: TGTGCCAGCAGTCCTATAGGGGGGGGATACGAGCAGTACTTC. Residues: CASSPIGGGYEQYF.

CDR3 bases: TGTGCCAGCAGCGTTGCGGGGGTCACCGGGGAGCTGTTTTTT. Protein sequence: CASSVAGVTGELFF. The genes are TRBV9 and TRBJ2-2; 7 nucleotides align to TRBD2. Germline loops: CDR1 SGDLS, CDR2 YYNGEE. Trimming took 2 bases from V and 4 from J; bases not matched to a gene: 2. The CDR3 is 14 amino acids.

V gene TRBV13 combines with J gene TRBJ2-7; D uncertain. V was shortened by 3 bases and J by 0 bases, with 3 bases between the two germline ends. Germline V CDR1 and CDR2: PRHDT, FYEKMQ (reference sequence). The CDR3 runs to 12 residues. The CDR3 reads CASSFVSYEQYF. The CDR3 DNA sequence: TGTGCCAGCAGCTTCGTCTCCTACGAGCAGTACTTC.

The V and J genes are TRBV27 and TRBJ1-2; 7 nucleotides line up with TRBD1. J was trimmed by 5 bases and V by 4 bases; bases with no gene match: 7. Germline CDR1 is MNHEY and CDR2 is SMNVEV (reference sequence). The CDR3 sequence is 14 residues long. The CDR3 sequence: CASSWAGGRYGYTF. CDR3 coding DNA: TGTGCCAGCAGTTGGGCAGGGGGGAGATATGGCTACACCTTC.

CDR3 bases: TGTGCCAGCAGCTTGGTAGCGGGGGGACGAGAGACCCAGTACTTC. It is translated as CASSLVAGGRETQYF. The V and J genes are TRBV5-4 and TRBJ2-5; 10 nucleotides align to TRBD2. CDR1 is SGHNT and CDR2 is YYREEE in the germline V gene (reference sequence). The CDR3 covers 15 residues. V shed 0 bases and J 4 bases; nucleotides not matched to a gene: 3.

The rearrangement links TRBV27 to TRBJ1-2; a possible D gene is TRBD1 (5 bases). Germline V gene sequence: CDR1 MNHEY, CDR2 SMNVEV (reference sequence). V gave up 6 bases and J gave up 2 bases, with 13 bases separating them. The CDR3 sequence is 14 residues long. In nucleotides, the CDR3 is TGTGCCAGCAGCCCAGGGAAGAGAAACTATGGCTACACCTTC. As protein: CASSPGKRNYGYTF.

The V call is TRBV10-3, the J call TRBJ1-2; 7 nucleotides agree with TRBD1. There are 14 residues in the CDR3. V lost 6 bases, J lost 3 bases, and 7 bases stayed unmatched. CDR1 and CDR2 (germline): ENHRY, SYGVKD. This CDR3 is CAISPTGIDYGYTF. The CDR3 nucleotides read TGTGCCATCAGCCCGACAGGGATCGACTATGGCTACACCTTC.

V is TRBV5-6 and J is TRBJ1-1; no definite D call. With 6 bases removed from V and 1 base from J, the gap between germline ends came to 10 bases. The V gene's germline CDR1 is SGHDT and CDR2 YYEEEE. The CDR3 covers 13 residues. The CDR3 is CASNQKRNTEAFF. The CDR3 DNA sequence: TGTGCCAGCAATCAAAAGCGGAACACTGAAGCTTTCTTT.

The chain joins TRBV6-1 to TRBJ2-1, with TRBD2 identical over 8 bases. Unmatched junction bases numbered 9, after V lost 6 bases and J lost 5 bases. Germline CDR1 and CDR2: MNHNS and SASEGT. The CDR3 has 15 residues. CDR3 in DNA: TGTGCCAGCAGGGACGGGGGGGCGGCCCACAATGAGCAGTTCTTC. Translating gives CASRDGGAAHNEQFF.

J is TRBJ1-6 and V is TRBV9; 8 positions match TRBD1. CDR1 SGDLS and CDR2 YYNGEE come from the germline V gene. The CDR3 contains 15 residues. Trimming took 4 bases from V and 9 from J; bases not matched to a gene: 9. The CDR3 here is CASSNRQGNSSPLHF. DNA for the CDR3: TGTGCCAGCAGCAACCGACAGGGGAATAGTTCACCCCTCCACTTT.

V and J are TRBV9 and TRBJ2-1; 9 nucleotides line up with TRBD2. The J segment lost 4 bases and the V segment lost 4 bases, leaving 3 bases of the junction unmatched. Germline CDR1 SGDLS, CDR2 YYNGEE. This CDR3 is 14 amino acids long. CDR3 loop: CASSKTSGYNEQFF. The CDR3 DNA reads TGTGCCAGCAGCAAGACTAGCGGATACAATGAGCAGTTCTTC.

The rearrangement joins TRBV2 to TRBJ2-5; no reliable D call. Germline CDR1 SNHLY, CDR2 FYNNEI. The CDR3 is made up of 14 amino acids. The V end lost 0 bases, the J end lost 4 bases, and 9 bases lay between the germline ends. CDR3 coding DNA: TGTGCCAGCAGTGAAGCCTCGCTAAGAGAGACCCAGTACTTC. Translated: CASSEASLRETQYF.

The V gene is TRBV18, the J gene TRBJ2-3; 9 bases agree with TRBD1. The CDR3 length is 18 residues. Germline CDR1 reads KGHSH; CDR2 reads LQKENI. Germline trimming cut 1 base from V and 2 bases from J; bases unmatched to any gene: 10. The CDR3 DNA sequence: TGTGCCAGCTCACCACTCGTCCTACAGGGGGCGATCACAGATACGCAGTATTTT. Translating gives CASSPLVLQGAITDTQYF. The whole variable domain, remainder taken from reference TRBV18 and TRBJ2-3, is NAGVMQNPRHLVRRRGQEARLRCSPMKGHSHVYWYRQLPEEGLKFMVYLQKENIIDESGMPKERFSAEFPKEGPSILRIQQVVRGDSAAYFCASSPLVLQGAITDTQYFGPGTRLTVL.

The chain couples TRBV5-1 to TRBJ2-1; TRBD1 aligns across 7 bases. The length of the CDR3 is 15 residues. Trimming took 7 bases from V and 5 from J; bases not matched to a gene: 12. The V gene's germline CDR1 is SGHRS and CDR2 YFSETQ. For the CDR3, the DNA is TGCGCCAGCCCTTACCGGGACAGTAGAAACAATGAGCAGTTCTTC. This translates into CASPYRDSRNNEQFF.